This TCR beta chain was found in a study of T cells after yellow fever vaccination. TCRdb re-called the 5' RACE reads with MiXCR, one entry per CDR3 protein. The sample yields more than 45,000 distinct CDR3 sequences, about 5.6% seen once. This clonotype has only a few counts. This CDR3 contains 13 residues. Germline lookup yields CDR1 SEHNR and CDR2 FQNEAQ (reference sequence). V shed 1 base and J shed 9 bases, with 9 bases lying between them. The sequences come from PBMCs, either bulk or a sorted T-cell subset (CD4+, CD8+, memory, or dextramer-sorted; not recorded which), collected on the day of the yellow fever booster vaccination. This chain links TRBV7-9 with TRBJ2-2; D uncertain. This receptor was identified in a man aged 18 to 29 who received the YFV17D yellow fever vaccine. The CDR3 DNA reads as TGTGCCAGCAGCTTAGTTTCGGGCTGGGAGCTGTTTTTT. This translates into CASSLVSGWELFF.